What follows describes a single T cell receptor (beta chain). Antigen: not known. This specimen comes from a study of T cell responses to AZD1222 COVID-19 vaccine. Study observations and caveats: Repertoires were obtained solely post-peak T cell response. Reports indicate that nearly half of spike-specific TCRs are directed at unmutated variant regions.

The CDR3 length is 14 residues. Germline V gene data show CDR1 as MGHRA and CDR2 as YSYEKL. Trimming stripped 1 base from V and 4 bases from J, with 9 bases between. Method: immunoSEQ multiplex PCR; TCRdb's copy keeps in-frame clones and lacks some. The sample comprises more than 150,000 clones, about nine tenths of which are singletons, and over 6% rests with the top ten. The chain couples TRBV4-1 to TRBJ2-3, with D perhaps TRBD2 (5 bases). The sequence was obtained from an adult who had recovered from COVID-19. This sample comprised peripheral blood, obtained after recovery from COVID-19. The CDR3 nucleotides are TGCGCCAGCAGCCAAGTGGGGAGCGCAGATACGCAGTATTTT. Protein sequence: CASSQVGSADTQYF.